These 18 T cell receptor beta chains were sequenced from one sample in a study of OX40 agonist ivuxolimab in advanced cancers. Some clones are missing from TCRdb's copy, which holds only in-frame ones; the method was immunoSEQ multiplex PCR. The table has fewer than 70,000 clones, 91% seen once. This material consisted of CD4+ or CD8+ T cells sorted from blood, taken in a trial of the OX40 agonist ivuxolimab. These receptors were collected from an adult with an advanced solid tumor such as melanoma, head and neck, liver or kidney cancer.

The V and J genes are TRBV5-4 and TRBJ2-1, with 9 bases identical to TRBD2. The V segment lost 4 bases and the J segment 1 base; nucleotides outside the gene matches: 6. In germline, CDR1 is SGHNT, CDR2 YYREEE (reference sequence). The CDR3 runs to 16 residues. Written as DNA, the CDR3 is TGTGCCAGCAGCCTCGGGGCGGGAGGGTCCTACAATGAGCAGTTCTTC. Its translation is CASSLGAGGSYNEQFF. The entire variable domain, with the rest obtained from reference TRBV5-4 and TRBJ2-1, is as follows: ETGVTQSPTHLIKTRGQQVTLRCSSQSGHNTVSWYQQALGQGPQFIFQYYREEENGRGNFPPRFSGLQFPNYSSELNVNALELDDSALYLCASSLGAGGSYNEQFFGPGTRLTVL.

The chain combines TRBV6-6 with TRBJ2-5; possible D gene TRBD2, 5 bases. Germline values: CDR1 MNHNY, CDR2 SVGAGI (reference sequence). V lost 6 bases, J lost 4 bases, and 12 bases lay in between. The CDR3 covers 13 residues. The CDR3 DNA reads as TGTGCCAGCAGCCGAGGCGGGCTAGAGACCCAGTACTTC. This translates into CASSRGGLETQYF.

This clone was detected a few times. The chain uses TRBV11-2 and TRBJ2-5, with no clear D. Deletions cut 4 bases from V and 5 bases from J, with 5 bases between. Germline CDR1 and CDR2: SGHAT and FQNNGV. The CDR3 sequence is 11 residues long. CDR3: CASSSRETQYF. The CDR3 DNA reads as TGTGCCAGCAGCTCACGGGAGACCCAGTACTTC.

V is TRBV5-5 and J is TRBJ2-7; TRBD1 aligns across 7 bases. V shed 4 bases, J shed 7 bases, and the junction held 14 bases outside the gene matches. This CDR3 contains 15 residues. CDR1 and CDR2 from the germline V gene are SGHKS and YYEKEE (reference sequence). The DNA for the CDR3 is TGTGCCAGCAGCCCCAGGGGGATTGGGCCGGGGGAGCAGTACTTC. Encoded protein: CASSPRGIGPGEQYF.

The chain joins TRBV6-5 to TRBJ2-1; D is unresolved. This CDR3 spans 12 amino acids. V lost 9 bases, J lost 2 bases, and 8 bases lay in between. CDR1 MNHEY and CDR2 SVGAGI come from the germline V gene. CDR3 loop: CARCRTYNEQFF. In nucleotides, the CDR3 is TGTGCCAGATGCAGGACCTACAATGAGCAGTTCTTC.

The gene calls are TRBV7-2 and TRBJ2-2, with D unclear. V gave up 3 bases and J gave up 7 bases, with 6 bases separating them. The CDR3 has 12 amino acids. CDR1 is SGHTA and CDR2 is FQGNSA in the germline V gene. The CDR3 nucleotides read TGTGCCAGCAGCTTTAGGAGCGGGGAGCTGTTTTTT. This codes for CASSFRSGELFF. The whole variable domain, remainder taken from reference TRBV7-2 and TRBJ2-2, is GAGVSQSPSNKVTEKGKDVELRCDPISGHTALYWYRQSLGQGLEFLIYFQGNSAPDKSGLPSDRFSAERTGGSVSTLTIQRTQQEDSAVYLCASSFRSGELFFGEGSRLTVL.

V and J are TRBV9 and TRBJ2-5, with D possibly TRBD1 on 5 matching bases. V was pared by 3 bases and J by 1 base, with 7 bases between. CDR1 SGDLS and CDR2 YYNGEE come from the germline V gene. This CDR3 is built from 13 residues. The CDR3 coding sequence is TGTGCCAGCAGCGCCGACAGCCAAGAGACCCAGTACTTC. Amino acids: CASSADSQETQYF. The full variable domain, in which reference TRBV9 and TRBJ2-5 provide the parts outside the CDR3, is DSGVTQTPKHLITATGQRVTLRCSPRSGDLSVYWYQQSLDQGLQFLIQYYNGEERAKGNILERFSAQQFPDLHSELNLSSLELGDSALYFCASSADSQETQYFGPGTRLLVL.

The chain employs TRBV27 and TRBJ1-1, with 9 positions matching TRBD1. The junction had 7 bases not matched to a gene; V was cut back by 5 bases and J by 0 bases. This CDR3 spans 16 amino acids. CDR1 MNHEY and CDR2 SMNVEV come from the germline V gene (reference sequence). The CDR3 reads CASSQYRGLMNTEAFF. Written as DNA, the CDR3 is TGTGCCAGCAGTCAATACAGGGGGCTCATGAACACTGAAGCTTTCTTT.

CDR3 region: CASSRGLAGPGGGELFF. CDR3 in DNA: TGTGCCAGCAGCCGAGGACTAGCGGGACCGGGGGGCGGGGAGCTGTTTTTT. This chain uses TRBV5-6 with TRBJ2-2; TRBD2 matches at 12 bases. Germline values: CDR1 SGHDT, CDR2 YYEEEE. This CDR3 has 17 amino acids. The trim removed 4 bases at V and 7 bases at J, leaving 11 bases unmatched.

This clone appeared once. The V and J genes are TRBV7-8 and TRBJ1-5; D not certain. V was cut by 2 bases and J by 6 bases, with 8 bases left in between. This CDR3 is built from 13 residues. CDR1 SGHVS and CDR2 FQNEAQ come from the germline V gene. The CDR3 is CASSLFAGQPQHF. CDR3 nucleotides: TGTGCCAGCAGCTTATTCGCGGGTCAGCCCCAGCATTTT.

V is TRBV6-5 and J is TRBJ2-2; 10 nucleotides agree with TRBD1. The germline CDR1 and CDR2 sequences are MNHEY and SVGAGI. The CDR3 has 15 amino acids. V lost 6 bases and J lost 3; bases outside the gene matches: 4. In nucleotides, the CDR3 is TGTGCCAGCAGGCGGACAGGGGGGGACACCGGGGAGCTGTTTTTT. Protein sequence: CASRRTGGDTGELFF.

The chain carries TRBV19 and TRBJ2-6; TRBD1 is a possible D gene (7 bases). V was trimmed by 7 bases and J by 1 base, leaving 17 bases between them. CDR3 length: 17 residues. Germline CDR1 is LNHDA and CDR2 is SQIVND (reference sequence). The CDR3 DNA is TGTGCCAGTACGCCGACAGGGAGGCGATCTGGGGCCAACGTCCTGACTTTC. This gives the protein CASTPTGRRSGANVLTF.

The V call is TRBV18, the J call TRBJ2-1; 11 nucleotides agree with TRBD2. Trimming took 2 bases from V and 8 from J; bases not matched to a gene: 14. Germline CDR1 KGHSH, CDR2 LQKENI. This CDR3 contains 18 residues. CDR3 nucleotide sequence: TGTGCCAGCTCACCAAGGCAGGGACTAGCGGTTCCCGGGGATGAGCAGTTCTTC. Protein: CASSPRQGLAVPGDEQFF.

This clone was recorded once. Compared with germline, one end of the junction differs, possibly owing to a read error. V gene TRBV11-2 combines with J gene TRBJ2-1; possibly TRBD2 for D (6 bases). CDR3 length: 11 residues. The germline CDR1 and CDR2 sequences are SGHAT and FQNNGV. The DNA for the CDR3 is TGTGCCAGCAGCTTTCAGGCCTGGAGGGTCTTC. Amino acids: CASSFQAWRVF.

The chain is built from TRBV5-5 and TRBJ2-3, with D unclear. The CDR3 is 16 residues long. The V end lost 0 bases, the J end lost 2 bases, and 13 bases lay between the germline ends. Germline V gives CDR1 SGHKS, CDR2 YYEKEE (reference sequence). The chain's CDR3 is CASSLGINSHTDTQYF. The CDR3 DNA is TGTGCCAGCAGCTTGGGTATCAACTCCCACACAGATACGCAGTATTTT.

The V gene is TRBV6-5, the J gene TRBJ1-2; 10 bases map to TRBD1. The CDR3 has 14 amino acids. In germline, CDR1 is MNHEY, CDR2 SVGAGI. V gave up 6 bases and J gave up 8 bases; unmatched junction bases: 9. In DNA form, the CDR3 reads TGTGCCAGCAGAACCGGGACAGGGGCTTTAGGCTACACCTTC. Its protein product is CASRTGTGALGYTF.

For the CDR3, the DNA is TGCGCCAGCAGCCAAGAGGGGGTGGGCGGGGAGCTGTTTTTT. It yields the protein CASSQEGVGGELFF. V usage is TRBV4-3 and J usage is TRBJ2-2, with D perhaps TRBD1 or TRBD2 (5 bases each). The CDR3 consists of 14 residues. Germline CDR1 is LGHNA and CDR2 is YSLEER. V lost 0 bases and J 7 bases, leaving 9 bases between the germline ends.

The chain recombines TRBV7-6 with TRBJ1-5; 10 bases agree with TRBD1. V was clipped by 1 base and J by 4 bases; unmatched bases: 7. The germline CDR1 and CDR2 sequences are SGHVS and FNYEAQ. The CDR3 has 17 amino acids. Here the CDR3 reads CASSLVAPGQGNQPQHF. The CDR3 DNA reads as TGTGCCAGCAGCTTAGTCGCCCCGGGACAGGGGAATCAGCCCCAGCATTTT.